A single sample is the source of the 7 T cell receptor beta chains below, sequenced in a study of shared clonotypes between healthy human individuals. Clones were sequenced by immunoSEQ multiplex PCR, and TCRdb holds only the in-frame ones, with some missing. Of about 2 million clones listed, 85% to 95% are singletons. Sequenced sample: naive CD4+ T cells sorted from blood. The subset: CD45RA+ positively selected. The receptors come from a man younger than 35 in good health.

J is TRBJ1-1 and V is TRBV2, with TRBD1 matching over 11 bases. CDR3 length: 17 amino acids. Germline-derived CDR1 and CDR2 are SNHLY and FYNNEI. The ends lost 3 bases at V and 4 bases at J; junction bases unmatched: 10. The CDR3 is CASSDSRTGGGSTEAFF. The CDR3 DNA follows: TGTGCCAGCAGTGACTCTAGGACAGGGGGCGGTTCCACTGAAGCTTTCTTT.

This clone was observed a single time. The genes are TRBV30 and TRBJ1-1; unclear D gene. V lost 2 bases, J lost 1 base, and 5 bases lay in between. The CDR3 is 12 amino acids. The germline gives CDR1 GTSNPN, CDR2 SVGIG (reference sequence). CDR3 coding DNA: TGTGCCTGGAGTTTACGGAACACTGAAGCTTTCTTT. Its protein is CAWSLRNTEAFF.

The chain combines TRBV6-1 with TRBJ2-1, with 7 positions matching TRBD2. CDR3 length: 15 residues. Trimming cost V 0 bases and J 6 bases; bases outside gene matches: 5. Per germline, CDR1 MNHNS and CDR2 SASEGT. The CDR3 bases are TGTGCCAGCAGTGAAGCTAGCCTAGCGGCCAATGAGCAGTTCTTC. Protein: CASSEASLAANEQFF.

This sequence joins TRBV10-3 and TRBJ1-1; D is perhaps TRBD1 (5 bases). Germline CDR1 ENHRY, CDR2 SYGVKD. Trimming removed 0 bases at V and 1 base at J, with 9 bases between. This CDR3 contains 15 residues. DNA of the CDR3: TGTGCCATCAGTGAGTCGTCAGGGTCGAACACTGAAGCTTTCTTT. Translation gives CAISESSGSNTEAFF.

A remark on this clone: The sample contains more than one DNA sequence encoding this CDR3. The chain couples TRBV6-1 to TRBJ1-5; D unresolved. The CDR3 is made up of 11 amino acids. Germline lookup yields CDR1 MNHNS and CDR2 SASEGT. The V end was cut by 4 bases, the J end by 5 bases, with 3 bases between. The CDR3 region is CASSVDQPQHF. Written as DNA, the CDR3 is TGTGCCAGCAGTGTAGATCAGCCCCAGCATTTT.

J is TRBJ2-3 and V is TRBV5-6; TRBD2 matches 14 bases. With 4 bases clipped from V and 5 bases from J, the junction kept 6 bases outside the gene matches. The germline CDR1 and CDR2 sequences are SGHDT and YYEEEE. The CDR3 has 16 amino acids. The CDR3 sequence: CASSPRLAGGIDTQYF. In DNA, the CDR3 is TGTGCCAGCAGCCCCAGACTAGCGGGGGGGATAGATACGCAGTATTTT.

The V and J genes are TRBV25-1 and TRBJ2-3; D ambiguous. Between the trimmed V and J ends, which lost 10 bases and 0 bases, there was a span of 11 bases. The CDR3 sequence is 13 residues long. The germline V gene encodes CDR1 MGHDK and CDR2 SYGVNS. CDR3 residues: CAIGPTSTDTQYF. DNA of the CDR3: TGTGCCATTGGGCCTACCAGCACAGATACGCAGTATTTT.